This T cell receptor (beta chain) was recovered during a study of shared clonotypes between healthy human individuals. V lost 5 bases and J lost 7, with 11 bases in between. This CDR3 is built from 13 residues. Germline CDR1 is LNHDA and CDR2 is SQIVND (reference sequence). Terminally differentiated effector memory CD45RA+ cells were left out of the naive CD8 fraction, which was CD45RO-negative and positively selected for CCR7. The data were produced by immunoSEQ multiplex PCR, yet TCRdb's version contains in-frame clones alone and is incomplete. The top ten hold 0.11% of the sample, which has 660,000 or so clones, about 96% seen once.

Source material: naive CD8+ T cells sorted from blood. The rearrangement joins TRBV19 to TRBJ2-2; either TRBD1 or TRBD2 may supply D (5 bases each). This TCR was recovered from a woman aged 25-40 years in good health. The CDR3 protein is CASSSREFGELFF. CDR3 nucleotide sequence: TGTGCCAGTAGTTCCAGGGAGTTCGGGGAGCTGTTTTTT.